The 30 T cell receptor beta chains reported below all come from one sample, sequenced in a study of blood T cell repertoires in COVID-19. The table came from immunoSEQ multiplex PCR; TCRdb's copy has only in-frame clones and leaves some out. The data contain 190,000 or so clones, 87% of them singletons. Sequenced input: PBMCs or T cells enriched from blood (not recorded which). These receptors all come from a woman younger than 45 who had recovered from COVID-19.

V and J are TRBV5-1 and TRBJ2-7, with 9 bases fitting TRBD1. From germline, CDR1 is SGHRS and CDR2 YFSETQ. The junction had 2 bases not matched to a gene; V was cut back by 1 base and J by 0 bases. The CDR3 totals 15 residues. This CDR3 reads CASSLSTGGSYEQYF. CDR3 DNA: TGCGCCAGCAGCTTGTCGACAGGGGGCTCCTACGAGCAGTACTTC.

J is TRBJ2-7 and V is TRBV5-8; tentatively, D is TRBD1 (5 bases). V was cut by 0 bases and J by 2 bases, with 6 bases left in between. Germline assignment: CDR1 SGHTS and CDR2 YDEGEE. The length of the CDR3 is 13 residues. The CDR3 region has the DNA TGTGCCAGCAGCTTGGACAGGACCTACGAGCAGTACTTC. It yields the protein CASSLDRTYEQYF.

The J gene is TRBJ1-5, the V gene TRBV4-1; the D is unclear. Germline V gene sequence: CDR1 MGHRA, CDR2 YSYEKL. With 0 bases removed from V and 4 bases from J, the gap between germline ends came to 16 bases. CDR3 length: 17 residues. The CDR3, as DNA: TGCGCCAGCAGCCAAGATCATCATCCCGAGTATAATCAGCCCCAGCATTTT. Amino acids: CASSQDHHPEYNQPQHF.

This chain connects TRBV5-1 to TRBJ1-2; D is possibly TRBD1 (6 bases). The V end was cut by 3 bases, the J end by 4 bases, with 13 bases between. This CDR3 contains 14 residues. Germline V gene sequence: CDR1 SGHRS, CDR2 YFSETQ. The CDR3 is CASSSAGTPYGYTF. In DNA, the CDR3 is TGCGCCAGCAGCTCGGCTGGGACACCCTATGGCTACACCTTC.

The J gene is TRBJ1-1, the V gene TRBV11-2; TRBD1 is a possible D gene (6 bases). Trimming stripped 4 bases from V and 4 bases from J, with 16 bases between. The CDR3 spans 15 residues. CDR1 and CDR2 from the germline V gene are SGHAT and FQNNGV. In nucleotides, the CDR3 is TGTGCCAGCAGCTCGTTACTGGAGGACAGCACTGAAGCTTTCTTT. This gives the protein CASSSLLEDSTEAFF.

The chain links TRBV19 to TRBJ1-1; possibly TRBD1 for D (5 bases). V was trimmed by 5 bases and J by 0 bases, leaving 16 bases between them. Germline lookup yields CDR1 LNHDA and CDR2 SQIVND (reference sequence). The CDR3 totals 16 residues. The CDR3 spells CASSSGVSWLNTEAFF. The CDR3 region has the DNA TGTGCCAGTAGTTCGGGGGTTTCGTGGTTGAACACTGAAGCTTTCTTT.

The chain carries TRBV5-4 and TRBJ1-4; 7 bases align to TRBD1. V trimming: 2 bases; J trimming: 10 bases; junction bases outside the gene matches: 2. This CDR3 region has 12 residues. Germline V gene data show CDR1 as SGHNT and CDR2 as YYREEE (reference sequence). As DNA, the CDR3 is TGTGCCAGCAGCTTAGAGGGGGCAAAACTGTTTTTT. This sequence encodes CASSLEGAKLFF.

The chain joins TRBV5-1 to TRBJ2-3; tentatively, D is TRBD2 (6 bases). The CDR3 is 15 amino acids. V lost 1 base, J lost 1 base, and 10 bases lay in between. Germline V gene lookup returns CDR1 SGHRS and CDR2 YFSETQ. CDR3 protein: CASSLMEGRTDTQYF. The CDR3 DNA sequence: TGCGCCAGCAGCTTGATGGAGGGCCGCACAGATACGCAGTATTTT.

This clone showed up just a few times. The genes are TRBV7-2 and TRBJ1-2; TRBD1 aligns across 7 bases. V lost 0 bases, J lost 9 bases, and 10 bases stayed unmatched. Looked up from germline, CDR1 is SGHTA and CDR2 is FQGNSA. This CDR3 spans 15 amino acids. The DNA of the CDR3 is TGTGCCAGCAGCTTAGCGACCGACAGGGAAGGCAGCTACACCTTC. As protein: CASSLATDREGSYTF. The full variable domain, its missing parts supplied by reference TRBV7-2 and TRBJ1-2, is GAGVSQSPSNKVTEKGKDVELRCDPISGHTALYWYRQSLGQGLEFLIYFQGNSAPDKSGLPSDRFSAERTGGSVSTLTIQRTQQEDSAVYLCASSLATDREGSYTFGSGTRLTVV.

This sequence joins TRBV29-1 and TRBJ1-2; 8 bases match TRBD1. Germline V lookup: CDR1 SQVTM, CDR2 ANQGSEA. This CDR3 comprises 12 residues. The ends lost 4 bases at V and 8 bases at J; junction bases unmatched: 6. The CDR3 sequence is CSVGGQGGGYTF. In DNA form, the CDR3 reads TGCAGCGTTGGAGGACAGGGAGGCGGCTACACCTTC.

V gene TRBV28 combines with J gene TRBJ2-1, with 8 bases aligning to TRBD2. With V trimmed by 4 bases and J by 5 bases, 10 bases remained unmatched. The CDR3 consists of 16 residues. CDR1 is MDHEN and CDR2 is SYDVKM in the germline V gene. The CDR3 coding sequence is TGTGCCAGCAGTTCAGCCTGGGCGGGAGGCAACAATGAGCAGTTCTTC. Translated: CASSSAWAGGNNEQFF.

This clone was seen a single time. The chain joins TRBV18 to TRBJ1-5; 7 bases agree with TRBD1. CDR1 and CDR2 from the germline V gene are KGHSH and LQKENI. Trimming at V came to 6 bases and at J to 8 bases, leaving 13 bases not matched to a gene. This CDR3 spans 15 amino acids. In DNA, the CDR3 is TGTGCCAGCTCGACAATAGCAGGGGGAAGGGAGCCCCAGCATTTT. Protein sequence: CASSTIAGGREPQHF.

V and J are TRBV30 and TRBJ1-5, with D possibly TRBD1 on 5 matching bases. The CDR3 spans 12 residues. Germline assignment: CDR1 GTSNPN and CDR2 SVGIG (reference sequence). V was clipped by 2 bases and J by 7 bases, with 9 bases between them. CDR3 DNA: TGTGCCTGGAGTAGGGGAGGCCAGCCCCAGCATTTT. This translates into CAWSRGGQPQHF.

The chain carries TRBV7-9 and TRBJ2-7; a weak D match, TRBD2 (6 bases). Looked up from germline, CDR1 is SEHNR and CDR2 is FQNEAQ (reference sequence). The V end was cut by 5 bases, the J end by 6 bases, with 17 bases between. This CDR3 region has 14 residues. As DNA, the CDR3 is TGTGCCAGCAGCGGCCGGGACTTGCAACGCGAGCAGTACTTC. The encoded protein is CASSGRDLQREQYF. Together with reference TRBV7-9 and TRBJ2-7, the CDR3 gives the full variable domain: DTGVSQNPRHKITKRGQNVTFRCDPISEHNRLYWYRQTLGQGPEFLTYFQNEAQLEKSRLLSDRFSAERPKGSFSTLEIQRTEQGDSAMYLCASSGRDLQREQYFGPGTRLTVT.

The V call is TRBV6-5, the J call TRBJ1-1; D not certain. CDR3 size: 14 residues. Germline values: CDR1 MNHEY, CDR2 SVGAGI. Trimming pared 8 bases from V and 3 bases from J, leaving 16 bases between. The CDR3, as DNA: TGTGCCAGCGCCGAGAGGGTTGGGGACACTGAAGCTTTCTTT. Amino acids: CASAERVGDTEAFF.

The genes are TRBV19 and TRBJ2-1; the match to TRBD2 covers 11 bases. Germline V gene sequence: CDR1 LNHDA, CDR2 SQIVND (reference sequence). This CDR3 has 16 residues. Unmatched junction bases numbered 9, after V lost 4 bases and J lost 7 bases. The CDR3 nucleotides read TGTGCCAGTAGTACGTTACTAGCGGGAGTTAGAAATGAGCAGTTCTTC. This encodes CASSTLLAGVRNEQFF.

The chain carries TRBV2 and TRBJ1-4, with 8 bases fitting TRBD1. The germline V gene has CDR1 SNHLY and CDR2 FYNNEI. With V trimmed by 11 bases and J by 5 bases, 10 bases remained unmatched. The CDR3 is made up of 14 amino acids. CDR3 sequence (DNA): TGTGCCTCAAGGGTCGGGACAGGCAATGAAAAACTGTTTTTT. The encoded protein is CASRVGTGNEKLFF.

The genes are TRBV3-1 (or the pseudogene TRBV3-2) and TRBJ1-1; tentative D call: TRBD1 (6 bases). The germline V gene encodes CDR1 LGHDT and CDR2 YNNKEL (reference sequence). This CDR3 is 14 amino acids long. V was shortened by 0 bases and J by 12 bases, with 17 bases between the two germline ends. The CDR3 region has the DNA TGTGCCAGCAGCCAAGATTCCGGCAGGGGAGTGACTTTCTTT. Its protein is CASSQDSGRGVTFF.

V gene TRBV11-2 combines with J gene TRBJ1-3; 7 bases fit TRBD1. The CDR3 runs 16 residues. Germline CDR1 SGHAT, CDR2 FQNNGV. V shed 5 bases and J 4 bases; nucleotides not matched to a gene: 11. The CDR3 region is CASSPGYWTGGNTIYF. The CDR3 DNA reads as TGTGCCAGCAGCCCGGGGTATTGGACAGGAGGAAACACCATATATTTT.

The rearrangement joins TRBV7-9 to TRBJ2-3; 7 nucleotides agree with TRBD2. V was clipped by 4 bases and J by 4 bases; unmatched bases: 8. Germline CDR1 reads SEHNR; CDR2 reads FQNEAQ (reference sequence). The CDR3 is 15 residues long. CDR3 sequence: CASSSRGRGADTQYF. CDR3 DNA sequence: TGTGCCAGCAGCTCCCGGGGACGGGGGGCAGATACGCAGTATTTT.

The chain carries TRBV7-2 and TRBJ1-1; 8 positions match TRBD1. The germline gives CDR1 SGHTA, CDR2 FQGNSA. The junction had 6 bases not matched to a gene; V was cut back by 5 bases and J by 4 bases. The CDR3 totals 14 residues. CDR3 protein: CASSLKTGGTEAFF. CDR3 in DNA: TGTGCCAGCAGCCTCAAAACAGGGGGCACTGAAGCTTTCTTT.

This clone was recorded only once. The chain combines TRBV24-1 with TRBJ2-4, with TRBD2 matching 11 bases. This CDR3 has 14 amino acids. J lost 8 bases, V lost 9 bases, and 8 bases had no gene match. The germline CDR1 and CDR2 sequences are KGHDR and SFDVKD. CDR3 nucleotides: TGTGCCACCGATAGCGGGGGGGCCGGGGACATTCAGTACTTC. Translation: CATDSGGAGDIQYF.

This chain connects TRBV11-2 to TRBJ1-2; 8 nucleotides align to TRBD1. Per germline, CDR1 SGHAT and CDR2 FQNNGV. The V segment lost 1 base and the J segment 4 bases; nucleotides outside the gene matches: 8. The CDR3 length is 16 residues. The CDR3 loop is CASSLVPGGSIYGYTF. DNA for the CDR3: TGTGCCAGCAGCTTAGTCCCAGGGGGCTCGATCTATGGCTACACCTTC.

Comment on this clone: At one of its ends the junction is not consistent with the germline gene, which may arise from a read error. The chain links TRBV28 to TRBJ2-7, with 10 bases aligning to TRBD2. Germline V gene data show CDR1 as MDHEN and CDR2 as SYDVKM. The CDR3 totals 13 residues. CDR3 bases: TGTGCCAGCAGCCATAGGACTAGCGGTAGTGCGTTTTTC. Translation gives CASSHRTSGSAFF.

J is TRBJ1-1 and V is TRBV10-3; possible D gene TRBD1, 5 bases. Per the germline V gene, CDR1 is ENHRY and CDR2 is SYGVKD. V gave up 2 bases and J gave up 3 bases, with 13 bases separating them. The CDR3 has 15 residues. In DNA form, the CDR3 reads TGTGCCATCAGTGAGGCGGACACACCTGACACTGAAGCTTTCTTT. Its protein product is CAISEADTPDTEAFF.

CDR3 loop: CASSWGLAGGPTDTQYF. In DNA form, the CDR3 reads TGTGCCAGCAGTTGGGGACTAGCGGGGGGCCCGACAGATACGCAGTATTTT. The gene calls are TRBV7-8 and TRBJ2-3; 15 bases fit TRBD2. The V segment lost 6 bases and the J segment 3 bases; nucleotides outside the gene matches: 7. Germline V gene sequence: CDR1 SGHVS, CDR2 FQNEAQ. The CDR3 is 17 residues long.

The rearrangement links TRBV28 to TRBJ1-6, with D uncertain. Trimming shortened V by 7 bases and J by 0 bases, and 10 bases separated the two germline ends. Looked up from germline, CDR1 is MDHEN and CDR2 is SYDVKM. The CDR3 sequence is 15 residues long. The CDR3 is CASMVESSYNSPLHF. The CDR3 coding sequence is TGTGCCAGCATGGTGGAGAGCTCCTATAATTCACCCCTCCACTTT.

The CDR3 is CASSYLAGSSYEQYF. In DNA, the CDR3 is TGTGCCAGCAGTTACCTAGCGGGTTCCTCCTACGAGCAGTACTTC. The chain links TRBV27 to TRBJ2-7; 8 bases map to TRBD2. The CDR3 has 15 residues. Germline V gene data show CDR1 as MNHEY and CDR2 as SMNVEV (reference sequence). The ends lost 4 bases at V and 0 bases at J; junction bases unmatched: 5.

Here the CDR3 DNA reads TGTGCCAGTAGCCAGGGACTAGCGGGGGAGATCGCTAGCACAGATACGCAGTATTTT. It codes for CASSQGLAGEIASTDTQYF. The chain is built from TRBV19 and TRBJ2-3; 14 bases are shared with TRBD2. Germline lookup yields CDR1 LNHDA and CDR2 SQIVND (reference sequence). This CDR3 has 19 residues. Trimming removed 6 bases from V and 0 bases from J; junction bases left unmatched: 11.

The V and J genes are TRBV9 and TRBJ1-5; D might be TRBD1 (5 bases). This CDR3 contains 15 residues. The germline V gene encodes CDR1 SGDLS and CDR2 YYNGEE. V was cut by 4 bases and J by 5 bases, with 16 bases left in between. The CDR3 bases are TGTGCCAGCAGCCCCCACGGGGGGAGGGATCAGCCCCAGCATTTT. It translates to CASSPHGGRDQPQHF.